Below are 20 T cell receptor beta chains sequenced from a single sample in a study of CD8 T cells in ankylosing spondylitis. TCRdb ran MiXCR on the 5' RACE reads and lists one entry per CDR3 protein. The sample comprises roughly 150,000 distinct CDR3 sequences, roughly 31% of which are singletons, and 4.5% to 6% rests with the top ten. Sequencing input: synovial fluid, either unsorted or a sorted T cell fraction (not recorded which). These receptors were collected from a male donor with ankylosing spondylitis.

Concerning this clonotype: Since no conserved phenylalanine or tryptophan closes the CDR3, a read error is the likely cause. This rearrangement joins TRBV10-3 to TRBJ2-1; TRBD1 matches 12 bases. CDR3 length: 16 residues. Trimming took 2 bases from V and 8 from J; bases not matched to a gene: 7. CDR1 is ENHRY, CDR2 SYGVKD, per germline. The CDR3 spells CAISEPGQGASHEQFY. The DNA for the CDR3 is TGTGCCATCAGTGAGCCGGGACAGGGGGCCTCCCATGAGCAGTTCTAC.

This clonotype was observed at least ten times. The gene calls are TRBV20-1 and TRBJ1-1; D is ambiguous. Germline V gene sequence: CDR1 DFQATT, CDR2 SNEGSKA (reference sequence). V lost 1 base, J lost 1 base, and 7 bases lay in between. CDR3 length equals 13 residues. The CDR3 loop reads CSARVYANTEAFF. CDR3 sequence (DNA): TGCAGTGCTAGAGTATACGCGAACACTGAAGCTTTCTTT.

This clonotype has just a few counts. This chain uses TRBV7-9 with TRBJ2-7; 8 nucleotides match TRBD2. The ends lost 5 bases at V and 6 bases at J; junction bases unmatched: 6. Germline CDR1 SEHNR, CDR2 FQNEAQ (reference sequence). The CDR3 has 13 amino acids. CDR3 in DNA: TGTGCCAGCAGCCCACGGGAGGGCCGCGAGCAGTACTTC. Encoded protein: CASSPREGREQYF. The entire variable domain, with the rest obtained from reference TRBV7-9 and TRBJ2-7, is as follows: DTGVSQNPRHKITKRGQNVTFRCDPISEHNRLYWYRQTLGQGPEFLTYFQNEAQLEKSRLLSDRFSAERPKGSFSTLEIQRTEQGDSAMYLCASSPREGREQYFGPGTRLTVT.

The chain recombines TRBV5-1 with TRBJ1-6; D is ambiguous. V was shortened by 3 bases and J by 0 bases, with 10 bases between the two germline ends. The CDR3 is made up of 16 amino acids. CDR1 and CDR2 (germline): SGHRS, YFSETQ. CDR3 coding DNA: TGCGCCAGCAGCTCGAGGGCGAGCTCCTATAATTCACCCCTCCACTTT. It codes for CASSSRASSYNSPLHF. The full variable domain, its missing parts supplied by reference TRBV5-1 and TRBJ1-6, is KAGVTQTPRYLIKTRGQQVTLSCSPISGHRSVSWYQQTPGQGLQFLFEYFSETQRNKGNFPGRFSGRQFSNSRSEMNVSTLELGDSALYLCASSSRASSYNSPLHFGNGTRLTVT.

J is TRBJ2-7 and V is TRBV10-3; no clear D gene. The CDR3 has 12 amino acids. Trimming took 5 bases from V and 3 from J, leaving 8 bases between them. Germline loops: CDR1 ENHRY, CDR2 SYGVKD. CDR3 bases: TGTGCCATCAGTAAGGACGGCTACGAGCAGTACTTC. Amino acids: CAISKDGYEQYF.

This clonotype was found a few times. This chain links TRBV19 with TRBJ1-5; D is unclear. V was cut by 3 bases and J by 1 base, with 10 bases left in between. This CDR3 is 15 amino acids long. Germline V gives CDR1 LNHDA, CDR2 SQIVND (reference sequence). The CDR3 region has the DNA TGTGCCAGTAGTATGCTCGGACCCAGCAATCAGCCCCAGCATTTT. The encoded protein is CASSMLGPSNQPQHF.

The CDR3 region has the DNA TGTGCCAGTAGGTCGGGACTAGCGGGATCCGGGGAGCTGTTTTTT. It is translated as CASRSGLAGSGELFF. This chain connects TRBV19 to TRBJ2-2; 13 positions agree with TRBD2. Trimming at V came to 6 bases and at J to 6 bases, leaving 4 bases not matched to a gene. CDR1 is LNHDA, CDR2 SQIVND, per germline (reference sequence). The CDR3 has 15 amino acids.

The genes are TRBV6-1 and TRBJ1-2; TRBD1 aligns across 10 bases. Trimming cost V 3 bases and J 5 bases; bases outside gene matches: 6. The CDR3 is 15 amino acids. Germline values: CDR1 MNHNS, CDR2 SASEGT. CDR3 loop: CASSEGTGAFYGYTF. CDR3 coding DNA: TGTGCCAGCAGTGAGGGGACAGGGGCGTTTTATGGCTACACCTTC.

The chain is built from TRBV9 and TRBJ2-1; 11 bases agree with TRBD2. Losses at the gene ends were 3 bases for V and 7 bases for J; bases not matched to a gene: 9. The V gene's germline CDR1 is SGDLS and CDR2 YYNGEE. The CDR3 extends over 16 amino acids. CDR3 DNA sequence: TGTGCCAGCAGCGCGGTATTACTAGCGGGAGTTAATGAGCAGTTCTTC. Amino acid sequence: CASSAVLLAGVNEQFF.

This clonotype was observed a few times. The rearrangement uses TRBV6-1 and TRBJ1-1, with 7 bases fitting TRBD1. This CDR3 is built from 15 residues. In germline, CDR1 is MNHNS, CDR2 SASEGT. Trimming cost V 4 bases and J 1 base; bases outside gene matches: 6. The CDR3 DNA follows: TGTGCCAGCAGTGGGGGACAGCGTGGGAACACTGAAGCTTTCTTT. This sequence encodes CASSGGQRGNTEAFF.

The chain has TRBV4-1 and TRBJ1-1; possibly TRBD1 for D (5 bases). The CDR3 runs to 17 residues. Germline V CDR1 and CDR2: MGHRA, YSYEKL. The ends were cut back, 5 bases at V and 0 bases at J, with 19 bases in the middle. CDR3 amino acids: CASSGSPGPKVNTEAFF. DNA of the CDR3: TGCGCCAGCAGCGGCAGTCCGGGGCCCAAAGTGAACACTGAAGCTTTCTTT.

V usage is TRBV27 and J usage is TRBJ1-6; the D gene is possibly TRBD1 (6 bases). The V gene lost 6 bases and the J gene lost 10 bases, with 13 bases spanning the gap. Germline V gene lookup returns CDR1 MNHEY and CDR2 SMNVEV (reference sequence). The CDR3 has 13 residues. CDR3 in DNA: TGTGCCAGCAGGGGAGGGGGTACATCACCCCTCCACTTT. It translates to CASRGGGTSPLHF.

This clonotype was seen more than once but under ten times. The chain's CDR3 is CASSESGTDTQYF. The CDR3 nucleotides read TGCGCCAGCAGTGAATCGGGCACAGATACGCAGTATTTT. The chain joins TRBV10-1 to TRBJ2-3; D unclear. The V end was cut by 3 bases, the J end by 1 base, with 5 bases between. In germline, CDR1 is WNHNN, CDR2 SYGVQD (reference sequence). The CDR3 is 13 residues long.

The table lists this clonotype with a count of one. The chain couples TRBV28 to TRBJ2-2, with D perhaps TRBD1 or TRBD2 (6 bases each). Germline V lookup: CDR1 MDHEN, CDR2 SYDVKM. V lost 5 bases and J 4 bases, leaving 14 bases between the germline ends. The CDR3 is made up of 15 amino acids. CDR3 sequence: CASSLPGATTGELFF. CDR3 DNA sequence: TGTGCCAGCAGTCTCCCGGGGGCTACCACCGGGGAGCTGTTTTTT.

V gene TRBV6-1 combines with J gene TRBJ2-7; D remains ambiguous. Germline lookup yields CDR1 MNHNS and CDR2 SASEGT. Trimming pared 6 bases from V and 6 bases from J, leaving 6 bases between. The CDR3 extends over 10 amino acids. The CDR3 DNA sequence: TGTGCCAGCAGGAACTCCGAGCAGTACTTC. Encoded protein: CASRNSEQYF.

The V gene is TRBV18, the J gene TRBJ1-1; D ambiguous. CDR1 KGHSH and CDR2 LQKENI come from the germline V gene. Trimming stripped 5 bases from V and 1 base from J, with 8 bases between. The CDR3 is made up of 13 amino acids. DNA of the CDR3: TGTGCCAGCTCAGTCGGCTCGAACACTGAAGCTTTCTTT. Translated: CASSVGSNTEAFF. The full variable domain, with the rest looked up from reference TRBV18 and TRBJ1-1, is NAGVMQNPRHLVRRRGQEARLRCSPMKGHSHVYWYRQLPEEGLKFMVYLQKENIIDESGMPKERFSAEFPKEGPSILRIQQVVRGDSAAYFCASSVGSNTEAFFGQGTRLTVV.

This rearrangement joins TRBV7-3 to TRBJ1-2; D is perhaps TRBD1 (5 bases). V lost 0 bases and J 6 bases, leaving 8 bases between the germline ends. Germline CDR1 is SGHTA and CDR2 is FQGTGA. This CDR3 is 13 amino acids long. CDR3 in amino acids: CASSLTPGHGYTF. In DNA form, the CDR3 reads TGTGCCAGCAGCTTAACACCAGGGCATGGCTACACCTTC. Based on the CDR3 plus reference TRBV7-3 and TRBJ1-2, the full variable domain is GAGVSQTPSNKVTEKGKYVELRCDPISGHTALYWYRQSLGQGPEFLIYFQGTGAADDSGLPNDRFFAVRPEGSVSTLKIQRTERGDSAVYLCASSLTPGHGYTFGSGTRLTVV.

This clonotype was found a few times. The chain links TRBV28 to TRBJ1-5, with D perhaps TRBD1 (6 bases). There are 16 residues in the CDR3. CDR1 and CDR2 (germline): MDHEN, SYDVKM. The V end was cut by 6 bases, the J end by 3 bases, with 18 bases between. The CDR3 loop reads CASSPARAGANQPQHF. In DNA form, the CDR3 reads TGTGCCAGCAGCCCCGCGCGGGCAGGGGCCAATCAGCCCCAGCATTTT.

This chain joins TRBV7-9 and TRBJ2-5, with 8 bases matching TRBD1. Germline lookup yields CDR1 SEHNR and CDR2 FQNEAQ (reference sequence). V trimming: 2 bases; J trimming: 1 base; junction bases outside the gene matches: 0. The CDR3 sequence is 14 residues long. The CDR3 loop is CASSLQGAQETQYF. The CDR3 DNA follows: TGTGCCAGCAGCTTACAGGGGGCCCAAGAGACCCAGTACTTC. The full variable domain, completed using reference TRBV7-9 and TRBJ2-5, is DTGVSQNPRHKITKRGQNVTFRCDPISEHNRLYWYRQTLGQGPEFLTYFQNEAQLEKSRLLSDRFSAERPKGSFSTLEIQRTEQGDSAMYLCASSLQGAQETQYFGPGTRLLVL.

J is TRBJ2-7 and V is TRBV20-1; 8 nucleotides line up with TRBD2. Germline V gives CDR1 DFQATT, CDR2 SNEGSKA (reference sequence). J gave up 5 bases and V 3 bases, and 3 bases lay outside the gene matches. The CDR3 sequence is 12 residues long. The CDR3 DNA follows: TGCAGTGCTAGGGGCGGGAGGAACGAGCAGTACTTC. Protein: CSARGGRNEQYF.